This T cell receptor (beta chain) was identified in a study of T cells in Graves' hyperthyroidism and ophthalmopathy. The wider study: Sampling of peripheral blood happened at initial diagnosis, prior to any treatment.

Those patients with uncontrolled infection, other autoimmune disease, pregnancy or lactation were excluded. RNA transcripts gave rise to amplified TCR beta CDR3 regions. In the first-round RT-PCR of the TCR CDR3, the HTBI primer set was used. TCRdb called the multiplex PCR reads again in MiXCR, with one record for every CDR3 protein. The sample lists more than 500,000 distinct CDR3 sequences, 14% to 15% occurring once. This CDR3 region has 16 residues. V lost 5 bases, J lost 1 base, and 17 bases lay in between. Germline assignment: CDR1 SGHVS and CDR2 FQNEAQ. The sequence derives from a woman aged 40-49 years with Graves' ophthalmopathy. This rearrangement joins TRBV7-8 to TRBJ2-5; perhaps TRBD2 as D (6 bases). The source material was blood. The CDR3 reads CASSLLEGATQETQYF. The CDR3 DNA sequence: TGTGCCAGCAGCCTCTTGGAGGGCGCGACCCAAGAGACCCAGTACTTC.